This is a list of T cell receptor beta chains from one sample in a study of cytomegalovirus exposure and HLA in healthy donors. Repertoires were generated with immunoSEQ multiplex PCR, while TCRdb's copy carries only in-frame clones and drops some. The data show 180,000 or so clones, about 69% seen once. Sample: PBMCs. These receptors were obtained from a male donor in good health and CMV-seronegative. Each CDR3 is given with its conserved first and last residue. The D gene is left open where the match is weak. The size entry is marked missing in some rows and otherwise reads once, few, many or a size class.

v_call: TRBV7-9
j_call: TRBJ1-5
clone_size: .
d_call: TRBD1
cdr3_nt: TGTTCCAGCAGCTTAATACAGGGGGCATTTAGCAATCAGCCCCAGCATTTT
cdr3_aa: CSSSLIQGAFSNQPQHF

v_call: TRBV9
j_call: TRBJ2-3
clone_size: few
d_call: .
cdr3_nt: TGTGCCAGCAGCGAGCCCTTCACAGATACGCAGTATTTT
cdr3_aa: CASSEPFTDTQYF

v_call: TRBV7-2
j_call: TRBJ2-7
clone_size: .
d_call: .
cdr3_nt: TGTGCCAGCAGCTTAGAGGTGGCGGGCGGATACGAGCAGTACTTC
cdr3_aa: CASSLEVAGGYEQYF

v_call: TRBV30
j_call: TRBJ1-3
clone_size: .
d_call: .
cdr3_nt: TGTGCCTGGAGTTCCAGGCCTGGAAACACCATATATTTT
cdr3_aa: CAWSSRPGNTIYF

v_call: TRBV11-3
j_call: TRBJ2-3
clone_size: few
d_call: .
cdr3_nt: TGTGCCAGCAGCTTAGAGGGGCGCCGCACAGATACGCAGTATTTT
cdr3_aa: CASSLEGRRTDTQYF

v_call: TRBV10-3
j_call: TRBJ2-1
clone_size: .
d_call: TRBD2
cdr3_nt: TGTGCCATCAGTGGCCCCGGGACTAGCGGGAACTCCTACAATGAGCAGTTCTTC
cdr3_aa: CAISGPGTSGNSYNEQFF

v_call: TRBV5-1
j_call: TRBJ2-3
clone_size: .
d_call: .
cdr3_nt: TGCGCCAGCAGCTTCCCAAACACAGATACGCAGTATTTT
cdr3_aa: CASSFPNTDTQYF

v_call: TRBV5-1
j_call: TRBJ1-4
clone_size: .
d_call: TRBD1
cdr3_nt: TGCGCCAGCAGCCCGACAGGGGGGTTGGATGAAAAACTGTTTTTT
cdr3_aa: CASSPTGGLDEKLFF

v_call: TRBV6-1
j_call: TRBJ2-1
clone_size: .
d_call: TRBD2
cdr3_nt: TGTGCCAGCAGCCGGACTAGCGGCAATGAGCAGTTCTTC
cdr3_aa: CASSRTSGNEQFF

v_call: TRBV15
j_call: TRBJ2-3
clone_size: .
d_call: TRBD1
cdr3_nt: TGTGCCACCAATGTACAGGGGAGCACAGATACGCAGTATTTT
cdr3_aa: CATNVQGSTDTQYF

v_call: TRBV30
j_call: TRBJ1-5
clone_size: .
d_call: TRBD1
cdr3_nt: TGTGCCTGGGGACAGGGAATCAATCAGCCCCAGCATTTT
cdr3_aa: CAWGQGINQPQHF

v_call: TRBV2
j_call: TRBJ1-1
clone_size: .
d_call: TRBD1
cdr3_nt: TGTGCCAGCAGCGCGGGACAGGCGGTCACTGAAGCTTTCTTT
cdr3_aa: CASSAGQAVTEAFF

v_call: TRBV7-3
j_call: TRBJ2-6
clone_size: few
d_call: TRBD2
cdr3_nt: TGTGCCAGCAGCTTAGGCAGCGGGAGTGGGGCCAACGTCCTGACTTTC
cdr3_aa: CASSLGSGSGANVLTF

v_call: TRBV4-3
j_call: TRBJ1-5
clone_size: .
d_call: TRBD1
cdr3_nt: TGCGCCAGCAGCCAGTCAGGGGGTATGGATCAGCCCCAGCATTTT
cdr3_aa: CASSQSGGMDQPQHF

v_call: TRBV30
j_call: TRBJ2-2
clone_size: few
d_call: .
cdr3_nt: TGTGCCTGGAGGGACTACCTCAACACCGGGGAGCTGTTTTTT
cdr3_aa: CAWRDYLNTGELFF

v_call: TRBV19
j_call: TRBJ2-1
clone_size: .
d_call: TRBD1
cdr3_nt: TGTGCCAGTGCACTCGGGACAGGGGGGTACAATGAGCAGTTCTTC
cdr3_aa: CASALGTGGYNEQFF

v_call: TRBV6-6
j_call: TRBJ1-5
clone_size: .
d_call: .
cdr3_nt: TGTGCCAGCGCCCTCACCCGGGGGGTTGAACAGCCCCAGCATTTT
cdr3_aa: CASALTRGVEQPQHF

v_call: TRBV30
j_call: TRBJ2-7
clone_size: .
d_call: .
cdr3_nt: TGTGCAGGGTCCAGGGACTCCTACGAGCAGTACTTC
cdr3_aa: CAGSRDSYEQYF